The 21 T cell receptor beta chains given below trace back to one sample, sequenced in a study of Ad26.COV2.S vaccination and SARS-CoV-2 variants (dated by TCRdb to the early 2020s). Preparation of the library involved the immunoSEQ multiplex PCR assay. As stored in TCRdb, this immuneACCESS dataset retains in-frame rearrangements with V and J assigned. A fraction of the clones does not appear; measured against another copy, unresolved V genes explain less than half of the discrepancy, and the remainder lacks a known reason. The sample records 300,000 to 350,000 clones, 75% to 90% of which are singletons. The top ten hold roughly 10% of the sample. The sample's treatment or condition label, decoded: around 19 received Ad26.COV2.S at low or high dose, single or two shots; roughly 5 received placebo; per-sample allocation not given. Repertoires of vaccine and placebo recipients were sequenced from samples collected on day 63 after the first injection.

Sequenced material: peripheral blood, taken in a trial of Ad26.COV2.S vaccine versus placebo. The receptors were gathered from a person between 18 and 60 years old who received the Ad26.COV2.S COVID-19 vaccine or a placebo.

V gene TRBV7-2 combines with J gene TRBJ2-7, with TRBD2 as a possible D gene (6 bases). V lost 4 bases and J lost 13, with 20 bases in between. The germline CDR1 and CDR2 sequences are SGHTA and FQGNSA. The CDR3 contains 13 residues. The CDR3 is CASSSRREEGPYF. The CDR3 bases are TGTGCCAGCAGCTCTAGGAGGGAGGAGGGCCCCTACTTC.

The CDR3: CASRPDPYNEQFF. The CDR3 DNA sequence: TGTGCCAGCAGACCCGACCCTTACAATGAGCAGTTCTTC. J is TRBJ2-1 and V is TRBV6-5; no firm D call. The CDR3 sequence is 13 residues long. Germline V gene sequence: CDR1 MNHEY, CDR2 SVGAGI. The V and J ends lost 6 bases and 4 bases respectively, with 10 bases between them.

The chain couples TRBV14 to TRBJ2-7, with D unclear. The germline V gene encodes CDR1 SGHDN and CDR2 FVKESK. This CDR3 is 12 amino acids long. V lost 4 bases, J lost 3 bases, and 7 bases lay in between. CDR3 in DNA: TGTGCCAGCAGCCGAAACCTCTACGAGCAGTACTTC. Residues: CASSRNLYEQYF. The full variable domain, completed using reference TRBV14 and TRBJ2-7, is EAGVTQFPSHSVIEKGQTVTLRCDPISGHDNLYWYRRVMGKEIKFLLHFVKESKQDESGMPNNRFLAERTGGTYSTLKVQPAELEDSGVYFCASSRNLYEQYFGPGTRLTVT.

This clone turned up a few times. This chain connects TRBV7-8 to TRBJ2-1, with D uncertain. The germline V gene has CDR1 SGHVS and CDR2 FQNEAQ. V shed 1 base and J shed 6 bases, with 7 bases lying between them. This CDR3 has 13 residues. CDR3 nucleotide sequence: TGTGCCAGCAGCTTAGGTCCGGGCAATGAGCAGTTCTTC. Residues: CASSLGPGNEQFF.

Remarks on this clone: Within the sample, other DNA sequences also encode this same CDR3. The chain uses TRBV18 and TRBJ2-5; 8 nucleotides line up with TRBD1. The V segment lost 3 bases and the J segment 5 bases; nucleotides outside the gene matches: 5. CDR1 and CDR2 from the germline V gene are KGHSH and LQKENI. The CDR3 is 14 residues long. CDR3 in DNA: TGTGCCAGCTCACCTCAGGGGGCGCAGGAGACCCAGTACTTC. Translating it yields CASSPQGAQETQYF.

This chain uses TRBV7-2 with TRBJ2-1; 8 bases align to TRBD1. This CDR3 is built from 14 residues. Germline V CDR1 and CDR2: SGHTA, FQGNSA. The V gene end was trimmed by 5 bases and the J gene end by 10 bases; junction bases not matched to a gene: 10. CDR3 amino acids: CASSVGQGSREQFF. DNA for the CDR3: TGTGCCAGCAGCGTCGGACAGGGTTCAAGGGAGCAGTTCTTC.

CDR3 DNA sequence: TGTGCCAGCAGCTTACCGCTAGCGGGCACTAGCACAGATACGCAGTATTTT. Translation: CASSLPLAGTSTDTQYF. The chain uses TRBV7-2 and TRBJ2-3, with 8 bases identical to TRBD2. V dropped 2 bases and J dropped 0; count of bases not matched to a gene: 7. The CDR3 loop spans 17 amino acids. Germline assignment: CDR1 SGHTA and CDR2 FQGNSA.

This rearrangement joins TRBV27 to TRBJ2-1; D unclear. Germline V gene sequence: CDR1 MNHEY, CDR2 SMNVEV (reference sequence). This CDR3 contains 14 residues. Trimming took 5 bases from V and 8 from J, leaving 16 bases between them. DNA of the CDR3: TGTGCCAGCAGTGAGCCATTCGGTCGTCATGAGCAGTTCTTC. Translation: CASSEPFGRHEQFF.

The chain employs TRBV28 and TRBJ2-7; the D call may be TRBD1 or TRBD2 (5 bases each). V was trimmed by 2 bases and J by 3 bases, leaving 17 bases between them. The CDR3 sequence is 16 residues long. Looked up from germline, CDR1 is MDHEN and CDR2 is SYDVKM. In DNA form, the CDR3 reads TGTGCCAGCAGTTTAGGCCAGGCCCGGGGACGCTACGAGCAGTACTTC. Protein product: CASSLGQARGRYEQYF.

J is TRBJ2-2 and V is TRBV7-9; D unresolved. This CDR3 contains 13 residues. Germline assignment: CDR1 SEHNR and CDR2 FQNEAQ (reference sequence). Trimming pared 3 bases from V and 3 bases from J, leaving 5 bases between. The CDR3 DNA follows: TGTGCCAGCAGCTTTCTTGACACCGGGGAGCTGTTTTTT. Protein sequence: CASSFLDTGELFF.

This clone appeared a single time. The chain couples TRBV27 to TRBJ2-1; maybe TRBD2 (6 bases). The CDR3 covers 15 residues. The germline V gene has CDR1 MNHEY and CDR2 SMNVEV (reference sequence). Trimming removed 5 bases at V and 2 bases at J, with 13 bases between. CDR3: CASSLTSYAYNEQFF. The CDR3 DNA sequence: TGTGCCAGCAGTCTCACTAGCTATGCCTACAATGAGCAGTTCTTC.

In DNA form, the CDR3 reads TGCAGCGTAACAGAGAACACCGGGGAGCTGTTTTTT. Translated, it gives CSVTENTGELFF. This chain uses TRBV29-1 with TRBJ2-2; no clear D gene. This CDR3 comprises 12 residues. V lost 6 bases to trimming and J lost 1 base, with 6 bases between them. CDR1 SQVTM and CDR2 ANQGSEA come from the germline V gene.

The gene calls are TRBV27 and TRBJ2-3; 9 bases are shared with TRBD2. V was clipped by 6 bases and J by 0 bases; unmatched bases: 10. CDR3 length equals 17 residues. Germline V gives CDR1 MNHEY, CDR2 SMNVEV (reference sequence). The CDR3 reads CASSQSLAGTSTDTQYF. The CDR3 nucleotides are TGTGCCAGCAGCCAATCCCTAGCGGGGACTAGCACAGATACGCAGTATTTT.

This rearrangement joins TRBV28 to TRBJ1-1, with 10 bases lining up with TRBD1. The CDR3 is made up of 14 amino acids. CDR1 and CDR2 (germline): MDHEN, SYDVKM. The trim removed 6 bases at V and 1 base at J, leaving 2 bases unmatched. CDR3 DNA: TGTGCCAGCAGATGGACAGGGGGGAACACTGAAGCTTTCTTT. It codes for CASRWTGGNTEAFF.

The rearrangement uses TRBV27 and TRBJ2-3, with D uncertain. This CDR3 region has 11 residues. Trimming took off 3 bases at V and 6 bases at J, with 4 bases between the two ends. Germline CDR1 and CDR2: MNHEY and SMNVEV (reference sequence). CDR3 coding DNA: TGTGCCAGCAGTTTCTCCGATACGCAGTATTTT. Translated: CASSFSDTQYF.

The chain employs TRBV5-6 and TRBJ2-3; D unresolved. This CDR3 spans 14 amino acids. From germline, CDR1 is SGHDT and CDR2 YYEEEE. Trimming took off 4 bases at V and 5 bases at J, with 14 bases between the two ends. This chain's CDR3 is CASSSSQRGDTQYF. The CDR3 coding sequence is TGTGCCAGCAGCAGCAGTCAGAGAGGAGATACGCAGTATTTT.

The chain couples TRBV5-8 to TRBJ1-2; 9 bases line up with TRBD1. V lost 4 bases, J lost 7 bases, and 11 bases stayed unmatched. The CDR3 sequence is 15 residues long. Germline CDR1 reads SGHTS; CDR2 reads YDEGEE. The CDR3 loop is CASSHHRDRVSGYTF. In nucleotides, the CDR3 is TGTGCCAGCAGCCACCACCGGGACAGGGTCAGTGGCTACACCTTC.

The chain couples TRBV7-9 to TRBJ2-7; D is perhaps TRBD2 (5 bases). V lost 4 bases, J lost 3 bases, and 16 bases lay in between. CDR3 length equals 15 residues. Germline V CDR1 and CDR2: SEHNR, FQNEAQ (reference sequence). CDR3 loop: CASSSRDPAGYEQYF. DNA of the CDR3: TGTGCCAGCAGCTCCCGGGATCCAGCAGGCTACGAGCAGTACTTC.

V gene TRBV5-1 combines with J gene TRBJ2-7; 8 bases line up with TRBD2. CDR1 and CDR2 (germline): SGHRS, YFSETQ. With V trimmed by 3 bases and J by 5 bases, 10 bases remained unmatched. CDR3 length equals 15 residues. This CDR3 reads CASSSGEAGVDEQYF. As DNA, the CDR3 is TGCGCCAGCAGCTCCGGCGAAGCGGGAGTGGACGAGCAGTACTTC.

V gene TRBV4-3 combines with J gene TRBJ2-1, with 12 bases matching TRBD1. The V and J ends lost 4 bases and 7 bases, in that order; junction bases with no gene match: 11. This CDR3 spans 17 amino acids. Germline V gene sequence: CDR1 LGHNA, CDR2 YSLEER. DNA of the CDR3: TGCGCCAGCAGCCGAGAAAGACCGGGACAGGGGGCAAATGAGCAGTTCTTC. It yields the protein CASSRERPGQGANEQFF.

The chain has TRBV28 and TRBJ1-1; D is unresolved. Trimming removed 0 bases from V and 0 bases from J, with 5 bases in between. CDR3 length equals 14 residues. The germline CDR1 and CDR2 sequences are MDHEN and SYDVKM. This CDR3 reads CASSLWVVNTEAFF. In DNA form, the CDR3 reads TGTGCCAGCAGTTTATGGGTGGTGAACACTGAAGCTTTCTTT.